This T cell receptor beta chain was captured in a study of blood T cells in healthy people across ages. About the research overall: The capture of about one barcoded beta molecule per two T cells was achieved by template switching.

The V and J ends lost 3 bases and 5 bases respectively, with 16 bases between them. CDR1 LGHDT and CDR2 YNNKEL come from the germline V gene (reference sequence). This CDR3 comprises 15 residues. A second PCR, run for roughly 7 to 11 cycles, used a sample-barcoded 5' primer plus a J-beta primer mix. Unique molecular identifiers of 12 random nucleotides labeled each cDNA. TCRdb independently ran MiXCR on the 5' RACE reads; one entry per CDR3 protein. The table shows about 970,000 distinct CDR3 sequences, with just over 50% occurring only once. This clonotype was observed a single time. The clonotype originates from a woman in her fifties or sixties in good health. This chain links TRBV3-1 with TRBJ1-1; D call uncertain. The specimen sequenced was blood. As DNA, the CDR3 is TGTGCCAGCAGCCAGTCAAGAGGGTCGAAGACTGAAGCTTTCTTT. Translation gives CASSQSRGSKTEAFF.